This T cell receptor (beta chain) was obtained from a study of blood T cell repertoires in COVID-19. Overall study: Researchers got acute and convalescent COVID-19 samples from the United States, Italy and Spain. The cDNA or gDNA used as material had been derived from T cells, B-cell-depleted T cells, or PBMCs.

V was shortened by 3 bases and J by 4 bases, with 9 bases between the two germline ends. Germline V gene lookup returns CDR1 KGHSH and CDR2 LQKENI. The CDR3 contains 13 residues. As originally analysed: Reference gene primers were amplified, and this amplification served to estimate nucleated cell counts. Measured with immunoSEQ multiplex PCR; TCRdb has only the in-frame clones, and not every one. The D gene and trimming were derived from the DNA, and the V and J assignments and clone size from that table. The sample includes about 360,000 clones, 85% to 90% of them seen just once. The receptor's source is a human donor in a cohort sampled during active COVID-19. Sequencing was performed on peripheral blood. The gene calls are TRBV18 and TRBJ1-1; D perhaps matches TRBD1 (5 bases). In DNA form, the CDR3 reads TGTGCCAGCTCACCGAGACAGTTCACTGAAGCTTTCTTT. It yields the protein CASSPRQFTEAFF.